The 16 T cell receptor beta chains reported below all come from one sample, sequenced in a study of T cell responses to AZD1222 COVID-19 vaccine. Method: immunoSEQ multiplex PCR; TCRdb's copy keeps in-frame clones and lacks some. Of 85,000 to 110,000 clones listed, about 87% are singletons. This material consisted of peripheral blood, taken on day 0 of AZD1222 vaccination. These receptors came from an adult in good health.

The genes are TRBV11-2 and TRBJ2-3; D is unclear. From germline, CDR1 is SGHAT and CDR2 FQNNGV. The ends were cut back, 1 base at V and 7 bases at J, with 15 bases in the middle. This CDR3 spans 15 amino acids. In nucleotides, the CDR3 is TGTGCCAGCAGCTTAGGCGGAGCCCAAGATTATACGCAGTATTTT. Encoded protein: CASSLGGAQDYTQYF.

CDR3 loop: CASSVGTGGYTGELFF. The CDR3, as DNA: TGTGCCAGCAGCGTAGGAACAGGGGGGTATACCGGGGAGCTGTTTTTT. The J gene is TRBJ2-2, the V gene TRBV9; TRBD1 aligns across 8 bases. CDR1 is SGDLS, CDR2 YYNGEE, per germline. The CDR3 consists of 16 residues. Trimming removed 0 bases from V and 5 bases from J; junction bases left unmatched: 6.

This rearrangement joins TRBV10-3 to TRBJ2-7; D gene ambiguous. Germline V gives CDR1 ENHRY, CDR2 SYGVKD. CDR3 size: 12 residues. The V end was cut by 11 bases, the J end by 2 bases, with 13 bases between. CDR3 residues: CAAAQTTYEQYF. The CDR3 nucleotides read TGTGCCGCAGCTCAGACAACCTACGAGCAGTACTTC.

This chain connects TRBV27 to TRBJ1-2; D gene uncertain. Trimming stripped 2 bases from V and 10 bases from J, with 17 bases between. Per germline, CDR1 MNHEY and CDR2 SMNVEV (reference sequence). The CDR3 loop spans 14 amino acids. The CDR3, as DNA: TGTGCCAGCAGTTTAATGGGTGGTCGAAGAGACTACACCTTC. It yields the protein CASSLMGGRRDYTF.

The chain carries TRBV5-1 and TRBJ2-2; D call uncertain. V was pared by 0 bases and J by 2 bases, with 8 bases between. The CDR3 contains 15 residues. Germline V CDR1 and CDR2: SGHRS, YFSETQ. Here the CDR3 reads CASSLAGHNTGELFF. CDR3 bases: TGCGCCAGCAGCTTGGCCGGCCACAACACCGGGGAGCTGTTTTTT.

The rearrangement joins TRBV5-4 to TRBJ2-7; the D call may be TRBD1 or TRBD2 (5 bases each). Germline V lookup: CDR1 SGHNT, CDR2 YYREEE (reference sequence). With 4 bases removed from V and 6 bases from J, the gap between germline ends came to 14 bases. The CDR3 length is 13 residues. CDR3 amino acids: CASSRDPGREQYF. CDR3 DNA: TGTGCCAGCAGCCGGGACCCAGGGCGCGAGCAGTACTTC.

The CDR3 nucleotides read TGTGCCAGCAGTTTCTTAGCGGGTCGGGGGGATACGCAGTATTTT. Translating gives CASSFLAGRGDTQYF. This sequence joins TRBV27 and TRBJ2-3; TRBD2 matches 7 bases. The junction had 9 bases not matched to a gene; V was cut back by 3 bases and J by 6 bases. The germline V gene has CDR1 MNHEY and CDR2 SMNVEV (reference sequence). The CDR3 contains 15 residues.

The V and J genes are TRBV24-1 and TRBJ2-2, with 8 bases fitting TRBD1. Germline assignment: CDR1 KGHDR and CDR2 SFDVKD. V shed 7 bases and J 4 bases; nucleotides not matched to a gene: 10. The CDR3 totals 16 residues. CDR3 sequence: CATSQGAGGPTGELFF. The CDR3 coding sequence is TGTGCCACCAGCCAAGGGGCAGGGGGCCCCACCGGGGAGCTGTTTTTT.

The CDR3 DNA reads TGTGCCAGCAGCTTAGGACAGGTTGGTGGCTACACCTTC. It encodes CASSLGQVGGYTF. This sequence joins TRBV7-2 and TRBJ1-2, with D possibly matching TRBD1 (6 bases). CDR1 and CDR2 (germline): SGHTA, FQGNSA. V dropped 1 base and J dropped 7 bases, with 10 bases sitting between them. This CDR3 comprises 13 residues.

This clone has just a few counts. The chain is built from TRBV5-1 and TRBJ1-4; 9 bases align to TRBD1. The CDR3 consists of 16 residues. Germline CDR1 reads SGHRS; CDR2 reads YFSETQ. Germline trimming cut 0 bases from V and 7 bases from J; bases unmatched to any gene: 7. The DNA for the CDR3 is TGCGCCAGCAGCTTGGGGGGACAGGGCTCTGGTGAAAAACTGTTTTTT. This translates into CASSLGGQGSGEKLFF.

V gene TRBV6-2 or TRBV6-3 combines with J gene TRBJ2-1; possible D gene TRBD2, 6 bases. CDR1 is MNHEY, CDR2 SVGEGT, per germline. V lost 0 bases to trimming and J lost 4 bases, with 19 bases between them. CDR3 length: 18 residues. Written as DNA, the CDR3 is TGTGCCAGCAGTTACTCGATTTTTGGCGGGGCCGGTTACAATGAGCAGTTCTTC. It is translated as CASSYSIFGGAGYNEQFF.

The genes are TRBV28 and TRBJ2-7, with TRBD2 matching 11 bases. The J segment lost 4 bases and the V segment lost 3 bases, leaving 5 bases of the junction unmatched. Germline values: CDR1 MDHEN, CDR2 SYDVKM. This CDR3 spans 15 amino acids. The CDR3 here is CASSLEIAGGYEQYF. The CDR3 DNA follows: TGTGCCAGCAGTTTGGAGATAGCGGGAGGGTACGAGCAGTACTTC.

The chain joins TRBV5-1 to TRBJ2-7, with TRBD1 matching over 9 bases. This CDR3 is 14 amino acids long. From germline, CDR1 is SGHRS and CDR2 YFSETQ. The J segment lost 2 bases and the V segment lost 4 bases, leaving 4 bases of the junction unmatched. CDR3 residues: CASSTRDRAYEQYF. The CDR3 coding sequence is TGCGCCAGCAGCACCCGGGACAGGGCCTACGAGCAGTACTTC.

On this clone: The junction departs from the called germline gene at one end, perhaps through a read error. For the CDR3, the DNA is TGTGCCACCCAGGATTCTACAGGGGGGAGGCAGAACTTC. Translating gives CATQDSTGGRQNF. V is TRBV24-1 and J is TRBJ2-7; 8 nucleotides match TRBD1. The CDR3 runs 13 residues. Germline V lookup: CDR1 KGHDR, CDR2 SFDVKD.

To note about this clone: The same CDR3 is also encoded by other DNA sequences in this sample. This chain connects TRBV3-1 (or the pseudogene TRBV3-2) to TRBJ1-1, with D unclear. The CDR3 covers 11 residues. Germline V gene sequence: CDR1 LGHDT, CDR2 YNNKEL (reference sequence). Trimming removed 6 bases from V and 2 bases from J, with 4 bases in between. This CDR3 reads CASSQNTEAFF. In nucleotides, the CDR3 is TGTGCCAGCAGTCAAAACACTGAAGCTTTCTTT.

As regards this clone: No conserved phenylalanine or tryptophan ends this CDR3, so it is likely a read error. Because the CDR3's place on the DNA is in doubt, the DNA is left out and the CDR3 is given as listed by TCRdb. This sequence joins TRBV20-1 and TRBJ2-7; TRBD1, the table's D call, lacks a check against the DNA. Germline values: CDR1 DFQATT, CDR2 SNEGSKA (reference sequence). The CDR3 is made up of 11 amino acids, end residues included. The CDR3 here is CSAAGTGAPFL.